This T cell receptor (beta chain) derives from a study of beta chain features in type 1 diabetes (dated by TCRdb to the late 2010s). Context from the whole study: No differences in mean age, gender distribution, total cell number or subset yield were found between patients and healthy donors. Regulatory and stem cell-like memory subsets were isolated from only 8 patients and about 8 healthy donors, whereas naive and central memory subsets came from all 28 donors. In the study, recently diagnosed type 1 diabetes patients and matched healthy donors were compared on the TCRB repertoires of their sorted circulating CD4+ T cell subsets. Across all samples, 90 million to 130 million sorted cells were examined, and cell number per subset correlated strongly with RNA yield. General findings and caveats noted by the study authors: Because cDNA was sequenced instead of genomic DNA, activated cells with high expression could be over-represented, although the groups did not differ in activation or CD3 levels. Only small numbers of individuals were included in the HLA sub-analyses, which left unresolved whether HLA type had any influence on TCRB rearrangement. PCR may preferentially amplify shorter templates, but because patient and control samples were amplified and corrected together, any resulting skew would affect both groups equally. A moderate but significant shortening of TCRB CDR3 length was observed in type 1 diabetes patients in all four CD4+ subsets. At VDJ recombination sites, patients with type 1 diabetes made fewer insertions and deleted more nucleotides, a pattern implying thymic rearrangement abnormalities. Naive, central memory and regulatory TCRB repertoires appeared more similar among patients than among healthy donors.

Each donor gave one peripheral blood draw, approximately 0.11 L on average, collected into heparinised tubes. Naive, central memory, regulatory and stem cell-like memory CD4+ T cells were sorted on a BD FACSAria II using a panel including CD45RO, CCR7, CD25, CD127, CD95 and CD27. A purity above 95% was achieved for all sorted populations. PBMCs were isolated right away by Lymphoprep density gradient centrifugation and were stained directly, without culture. To minimize batch effects, samples were stained and sorted in pairs, one healthy donor with one patient per experiment. To note about this clone: Its specific antigen is unknown. No quality values exist for individual bases; no much larger clone is one base distant.

The entire amount of isolated RNA was reverse transcribed using the High Capacity cDNA Reverse Transcription Kit, so the sequenced TCRB transcripts were expressed ones. Deep immunoSEQ sequencing was performed on naive, central memory and regulatory T cell samples, with an average of around 3.5 million total reads per sample. Sorted cells were lysed in RLT buffer and RNA was extracted with DNase-treated RNeasy Micro or Mini kits, depending on cell number. To prevent cross-contamination, every cell subset was processed on its own, while patient and healthy donor samples were processed together. Using the immunoSEQ multiplex PCR, TCRB sequences were amplified from cDNA into 87-bp fragments spanning the CDR3 region. The amplicons were sequenced using the Illumina HiSeq platform. As for how the authors treated the data: PCR bias was corrected computationally using synthetic template baselines, and reads within Hamming distance 2 were collapsed, with unmergeable singletons discarded. Reads were aligned to IMGT to assign V, D and J genes, CDR3 length, and insertions or deletions at six rearrangement sites. Within each subset, clonotype counts were normalized to the number of sorted cells before true diversity and Gini coefficients were calculated with the tcR R package. Repertoire sharing was quantified using the overlap coefficient calculated on TCRB nucleotide sequences. Out-of-frame TCRB sequences from naive cells were analyzed as a proxy for the pre-selection repertoire. TCRdb's version of the immuneACCESS table is confined to in-frame rearrangements and falls short of the full clone set. An unresolved V gene accounts for under half of the shortfall where checked; the remainder is of unknown origin. That table gives V, J and clone size, and the DNA gave D and trimming. This sample has 970,000 or so clones in its table, and roughly a sixth of those were observed once. Clones ranked in the top ten supply 0.02% to 0.025% of the sample.

V has 0 bases trimmed and J has 4 bases trimmed; junction bases matching no gene number 3. The CDR3 measures 15 amino acids from cysteine to phenylalanine. This entry keeps only the CDR3 DNA: 45 bases, framed from base 1. For CDR1 and CDR2, the germline V gene lists LGHNA and YSLEER. The rearrangement combines TRBV4-3 with TRBJ2-4; TRBD2 aligns with 7 central bases. Material for sequencing was naive CD4+ T cells from blood. Read against the paper, the sample's cell subset or site label means: true naive CD4+ T cells. The sequence came from a woman between 18 and 29 years old in good health. The CDR3 reads CASSQESSGKNIQYF. The nucleotide sequence reads TGCGCCAGCAGCCAAGAGTCTAGCGGTAAAAACATTCAGTACTTC.